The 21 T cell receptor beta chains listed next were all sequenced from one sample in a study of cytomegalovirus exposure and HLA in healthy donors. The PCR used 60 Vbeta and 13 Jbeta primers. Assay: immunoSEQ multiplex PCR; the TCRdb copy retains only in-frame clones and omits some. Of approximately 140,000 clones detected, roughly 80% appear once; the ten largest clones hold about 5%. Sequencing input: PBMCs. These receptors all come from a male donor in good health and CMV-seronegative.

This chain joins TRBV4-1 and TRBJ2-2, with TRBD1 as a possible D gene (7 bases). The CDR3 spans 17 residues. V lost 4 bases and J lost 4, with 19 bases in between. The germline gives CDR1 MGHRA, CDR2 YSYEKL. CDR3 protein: CASSPRGRQSGTGELFF. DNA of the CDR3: TGCGCCAGCAGCCCCAGGGGGAGGCAGTCGGGCACCGGGGAGCTGTTTTTT.

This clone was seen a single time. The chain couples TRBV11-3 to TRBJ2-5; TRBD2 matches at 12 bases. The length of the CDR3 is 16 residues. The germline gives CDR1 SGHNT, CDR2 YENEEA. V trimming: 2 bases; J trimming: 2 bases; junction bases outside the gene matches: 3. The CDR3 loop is CASSLPTSGGQETQYF. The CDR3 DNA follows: TGTGCCAGCAGCTTACCGACTAGCGGGGGACAAGAGACCCAGTACTTC.

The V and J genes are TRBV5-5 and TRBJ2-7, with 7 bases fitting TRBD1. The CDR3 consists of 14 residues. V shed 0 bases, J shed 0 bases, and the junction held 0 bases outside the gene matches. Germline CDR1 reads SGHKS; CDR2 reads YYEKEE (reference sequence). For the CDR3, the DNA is TGTGCCAGCAGCTTGGAGGGGGCCTCCTACGAGCAGTACTTC. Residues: CASSLEGASYEQYF.

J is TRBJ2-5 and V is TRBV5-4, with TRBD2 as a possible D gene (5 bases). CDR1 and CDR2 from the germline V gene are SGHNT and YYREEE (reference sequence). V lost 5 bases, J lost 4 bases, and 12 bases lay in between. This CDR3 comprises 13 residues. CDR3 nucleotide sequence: TGTGCCAGCAGTAATTATGCGGGAGAGACCCAGTACTTC. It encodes CASSNYAGETQYF. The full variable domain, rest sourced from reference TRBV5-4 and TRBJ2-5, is ETGVTQSPTHLIKTRGQQVTLRCSSQSGHNTVSWYQQALGQGPQFIFQYYREEENGRGNFPPRFSGLQFPNYSSELNVNALELDDSALYLCASSNYAGETQYFGPGTRLLVL.

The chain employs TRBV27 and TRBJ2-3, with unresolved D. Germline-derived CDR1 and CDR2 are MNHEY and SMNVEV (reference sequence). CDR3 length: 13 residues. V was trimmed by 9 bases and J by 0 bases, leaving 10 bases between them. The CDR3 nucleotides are TGTGCCAGTCATCGAACTAGCACAGATACGCAGTATTTT. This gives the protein CASHRTSTDTQYF.

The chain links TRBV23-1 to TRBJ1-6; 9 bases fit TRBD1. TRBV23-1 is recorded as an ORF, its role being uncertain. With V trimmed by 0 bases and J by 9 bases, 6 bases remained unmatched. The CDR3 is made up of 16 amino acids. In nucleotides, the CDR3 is TGCGCCAGCAGTCAATCAGGGGGACAGGGTCGTTCACCCCTCCACTTT. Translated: CASSQSGGQGRSPLHF.

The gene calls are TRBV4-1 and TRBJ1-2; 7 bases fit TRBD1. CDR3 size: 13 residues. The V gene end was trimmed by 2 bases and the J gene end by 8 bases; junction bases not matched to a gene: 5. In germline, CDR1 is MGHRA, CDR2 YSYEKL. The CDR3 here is CASSQRQGQGYTF. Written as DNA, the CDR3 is TGCGCCAGCAGCCAAAGACAGGGACAGGGCTACACCTTC.

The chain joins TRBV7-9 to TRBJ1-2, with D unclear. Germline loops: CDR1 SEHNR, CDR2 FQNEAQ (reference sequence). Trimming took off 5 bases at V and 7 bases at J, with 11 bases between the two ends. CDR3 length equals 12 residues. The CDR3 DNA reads TGTGCCAGCAGCCTTGAACCCGGTGGCTACACCTTC. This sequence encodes CASSLEPGGYTF.

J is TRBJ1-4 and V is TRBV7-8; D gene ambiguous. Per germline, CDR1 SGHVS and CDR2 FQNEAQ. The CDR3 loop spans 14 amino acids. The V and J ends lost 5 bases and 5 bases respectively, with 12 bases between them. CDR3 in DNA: TGTGCCAGCAGCCAGCGGGATGGCAATGAAAAACTGTTTTTT. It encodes CASSQRDGNEKLFF.

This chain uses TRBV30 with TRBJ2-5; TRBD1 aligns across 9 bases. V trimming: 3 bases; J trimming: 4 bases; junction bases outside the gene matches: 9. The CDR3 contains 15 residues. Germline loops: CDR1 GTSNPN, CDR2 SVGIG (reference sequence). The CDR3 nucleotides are TGTGCCTGGAGCCTAGGACAGGGGATTGGAGAGACCCAGTACTTC. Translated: CAWSLGQGIGETQYF. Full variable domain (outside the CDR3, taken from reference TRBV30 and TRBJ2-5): SQTIHQWPATLVQPVGSPLSLECTVEGTSNPNLYWYRQAAGRGLQLLFYSVGIGQISSEVPQNLSASRPQDRQFILSSKKLLLSDSGFYLCAWSLGQGIGETQYFGPGTRLLVL.

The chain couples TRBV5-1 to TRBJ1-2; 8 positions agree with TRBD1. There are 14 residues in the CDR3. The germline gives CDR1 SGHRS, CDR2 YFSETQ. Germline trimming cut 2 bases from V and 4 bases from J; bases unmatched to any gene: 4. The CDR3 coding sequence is TGCGCCAGCAGCTTAACAGGGGGTTCCTATGGCTACACCTTC. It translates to CASSLTGGSYGYTF.

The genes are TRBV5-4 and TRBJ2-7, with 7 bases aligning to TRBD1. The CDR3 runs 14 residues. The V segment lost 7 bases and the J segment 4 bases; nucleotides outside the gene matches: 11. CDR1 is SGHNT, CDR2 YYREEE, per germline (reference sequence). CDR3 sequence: CASAPGTDSYEQYF. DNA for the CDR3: TGTGCCAGCGCGCCCGGGACAGATTCGTACGAGCAGTACTTC. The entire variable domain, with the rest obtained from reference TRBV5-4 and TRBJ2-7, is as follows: ETGVTQSPTHLIKTRGQQVTLRCSSQSGHNTVSWYQQALGQGPQFIFQYYREEENGRGNFPPRFSGLQFPNYSSELNVNALELDDSALYLCASAPGTDSYEQYFGPGTRLTVT.

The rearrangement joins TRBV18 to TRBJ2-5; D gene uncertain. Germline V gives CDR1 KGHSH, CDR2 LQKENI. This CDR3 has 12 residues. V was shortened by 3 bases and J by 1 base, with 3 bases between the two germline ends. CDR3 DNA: TGTGCCAGCTCACCCGGCCAAGAGACCCAGTACTTC. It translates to CASSPGQETQYF.

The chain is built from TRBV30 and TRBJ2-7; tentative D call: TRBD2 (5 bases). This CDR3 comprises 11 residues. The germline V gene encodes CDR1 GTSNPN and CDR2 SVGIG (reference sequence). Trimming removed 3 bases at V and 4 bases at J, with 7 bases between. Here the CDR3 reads CAWSRRYEQYF. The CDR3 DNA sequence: TGTGCCTGGAGCCGGAGGTACGAGCAGTACTTC.

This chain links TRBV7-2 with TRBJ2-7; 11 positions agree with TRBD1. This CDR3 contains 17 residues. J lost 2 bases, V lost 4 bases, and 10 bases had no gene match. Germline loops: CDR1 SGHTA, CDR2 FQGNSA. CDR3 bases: TGTGCCAGCAGCTCCCGACAACCGGGACAGGGGGCCTACGAGCAGTACTTC. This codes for CASSSRQPGQGAYEQYF.

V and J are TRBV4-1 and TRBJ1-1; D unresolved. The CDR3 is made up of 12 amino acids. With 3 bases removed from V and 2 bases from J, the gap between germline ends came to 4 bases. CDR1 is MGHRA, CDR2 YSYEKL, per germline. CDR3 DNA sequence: TGCGCCAGCAGCCACTTTAACACTGAAGCTTTCTTT. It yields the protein CASSHFNTEAFF.

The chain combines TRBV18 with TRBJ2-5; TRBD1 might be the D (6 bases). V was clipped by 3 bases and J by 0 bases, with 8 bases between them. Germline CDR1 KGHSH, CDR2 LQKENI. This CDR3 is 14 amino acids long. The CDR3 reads CASSPGAYQETQYF. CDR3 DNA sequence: TGTGCCAGCTCACCGGGGGCGTACCAAGAGACCCAGTACTTC.

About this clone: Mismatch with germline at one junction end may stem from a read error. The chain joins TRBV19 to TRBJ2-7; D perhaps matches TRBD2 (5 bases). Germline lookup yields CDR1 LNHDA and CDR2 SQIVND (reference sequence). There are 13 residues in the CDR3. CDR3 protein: CAGSISEGYEQYF. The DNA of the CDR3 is TGTGCCGGTAGTATATCTGAGGGCTACGAGCAGTACTTC.

CDR3 DNA: TGTGCCAGCAGCCCCCGGACTGGATATTACGAGCAGTACTTC. This codes for CASSPRTGYYEQYF. This rearrangement joins TRBV9 to TRBJ2-7, with a tentative D call TRBD2 (5 bases). V was cut by 4 bases and J by 4 bases, with 15 bases left in between. CDR3 size: 14 residues. CDR1 is SGDLS, CDR2 YYNGEE, per germline.

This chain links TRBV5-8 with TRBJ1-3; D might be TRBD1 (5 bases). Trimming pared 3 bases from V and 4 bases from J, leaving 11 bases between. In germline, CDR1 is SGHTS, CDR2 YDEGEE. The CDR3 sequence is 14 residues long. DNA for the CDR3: TGTGCCAGCAGCTCGGGGGGGAGAGGAAACACCATATATTTT. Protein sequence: CASSSGGRGNTIYF. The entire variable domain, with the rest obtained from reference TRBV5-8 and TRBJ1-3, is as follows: EAGVTQSPTHLIKTRGQQATLRCSPISGHTSVYWYQQALGLGLQFLLWYDEGEERNRGNFPPRFSGRQFPNYSSELNVNALELEDSALYLCASSSGGRGNTIYFGEGSWLTVV.

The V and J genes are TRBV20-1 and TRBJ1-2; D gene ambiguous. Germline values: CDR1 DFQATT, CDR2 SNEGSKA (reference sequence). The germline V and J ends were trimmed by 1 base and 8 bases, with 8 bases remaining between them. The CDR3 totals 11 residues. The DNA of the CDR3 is TGCAGTGCTAGAGTAGTCGAGGGCTACACCTTC. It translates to CSARVVEGYTF.